Sequencing of this TCR beta chain was carried out in a study of shared clonotypes between healthy human individuals. Overall study findings and caveats: When compared with the clonotypes that were shared by all four sorted-subset donors, the non-shared clonotypes turned out to have lower generation probabilities. The genetic and exposure-history diversity represented was limited by few donors. Across a few donors, naive CD4 shared approximately 4.5%, naive CD8 about 3.2%, memory CD4 approximately 2.5%, memory CD8 0.4%.

A remark on this clone: Its antigen remains unknown. Other DNA sequences in the same sample also yield this CDR3.

This was a deep-level run. Clones were sequenced by immunoSEQ multiplex PCR, and TCRdb holds only the in-frame ones, with some missing. The sample holds about 1 million clones; around 76% are singletons and the top ten take 1.2% to 1.5%. There are 14 residues in the CDR3. The ends were cut back, 0 bases at V and 2 bases at J, with 8 bases in the middle. Germline assignment: CDR1 SGHRS and CDR2 YFSETQ. This TCR came from a man aged 18 to 30 in good health. The specimen was memory CD4+ T cells sorted from blood. This sample's subset: CD45RA-negative fraction. The chain carries TRBV5-1 and TRBJ2-5, with D perhaps matching TRBD1 (5 bases). The CDR3 here is CASSLGRGQETQYF. CDR3 DNA sequence: TGCGCCAGCAGCTTGGGTAGGGGTCAAGAGACCCAGTACTTC.